These 22 T cell receptor beta chains originate from one sample sequenced in a study of shared clonotypes between healthy human individuals. Generated by immunoSEQ multiplex PCR, the TCRdb table keeps only in-frame clones and is missing some. The sample lists about 2.4 million clones, approximately 93% occurring once. Sequencing was performed on naive CD4+ T cells from PBMCs. Subset defined: CD45RA+ positively selected. These receptor sequences come from a man in his late teens or twenties in good health. Some clones in this sample may be carry-over from other donors' samples.

J is TRBJ1-1 and V is TRBV7-3; D uncertain. V lost 2 bases and J lost 6, with 13 bases in between. Per germline, CDR1 SGHTA and CDR2 FQGTGA. The CDR3 runs to 14 residues. The DNA for the CDR3 is TGTGCCAGCAGCTTAGGACCTAGGATGCCTGAAGCTTTCTTT. Residues: CASSLGPRMPEAFF.

On this clone itself: The sample contains more than one DNA sequence encoding this CDR3. The V gene is TRBV2, the J gene TRBJ1-5; D not resolved. The CDR3 is 13 amino acids. Trimming removed 5 bases from V and 4 bases from J, with 9 bases in between. Germline V lookup: CDR1 SNHLY, CDR2 FYNNEI. As DNA, the CDR3 is TGTGCCAGCAGTCCGGACGGGAATCAGCCCCAGCATTTT. It is translated as CASSPDGNQPQHF.

The CDR3 is CASKTARSTNEKLFF. CDR3 DNA: TGTGCCAGCAAAACAGCAAGATCAACTAATGAAAAACTGTTTTTT. This chain joins TRBV2 and TRBJ1-4; no firm D call. V dropped 7 bases and J dropped 0 bases, with 12 bases sitting between them. The V gene's germline CDR1 is SNHLY and CDR2 FYNNEI. CDR3 length equals 15 residues.

The rearrangement joins TRBV18 to TRBJ2-2, with 7 bases identical to TRBD2. The V and J ends lost 3 bases and 4 bases, in that order; junction bases with no gene match: 8. The CDR3 sequence is 16 residues long. Germline V CDR1 and CDR2: KGHSH, LQKENI. The CDR3 is CASSPGGSLRTGELFF. CDR3 DNA sequence: TGTGCCAGCTCACCGGGAGGGTCCCTTCGCACCGGGGAGCTGTTTTTT.

V usage is TRBV7-2 and J usage is TRBJ1-2; no firm D call. V lost 1 base, J lost 0 bases, and 9 bases lay in between. The germline V gene has CDR1 SGHTA and CDR2 FQGNSA. This CDR3 comprises 15 residues. CDR3 protein: CASSLDRTANYGYTF. The CDR3 region has the DNA TGTGCCAGCAGCTTAGACAGAACCGCTAACTATGGCTACACCTTC.

The V call is TRBV5-8, the J call TRBJ2-7, with a possible D match to TRBD2 (6 bases). Germline V gives CDR1 SGHTS, CDR2 YDEGEE. This CDR3 has 14 amino acids. V lost 5 bases and J 3 bases, leaving 15 bases between the germline ends. CDR3 sequence: CASSMRGLGYEQYF. The CDR3 DNA reads TGTGCCAGCAGTATGAGGGGACTTGGCTACGAGCAGTACTTC.

The J gene is TRBJ2-2, the V gene TRBV5-1; 9 bases fit TRBD1. V shed 4 bases, J shed 5 bases, and the junction held 9 bases outside the gene matches. Germline V gene data show CDR1 as SGHRS and CDR2 as YFSETQ. The CDR3 sequence is 16 residues long. The CDR3 DNA follows: TGCGCCAGCAGCGGACAGGGGAGAGTTGGAACCGGGGAGCTGTTTTTT. This translates into CASSGQGRVGTGELFF.

Comments on this clone: In the same sample, other DNA sequences code for this CDR3. The J gene is TRBJ2-3, the V gene TRBV9; no firm D call. The CDR3 runs 13 residues. Germline V CDR1 and CDR2: SGDLS, YYNGEE. The V end lost 0 bases, the J end lost 6 bases, and 8 bases lay between the germline ends. The CDR3 reads CASSVGGADTQYF. The DNA of the CDR3 is TGTGCCAGCAGCGTAGGAGGAGCGGATACGCAGTATTTT.

The CDR3 is CASSLILGANYGYTF. Written as DNA, the CDR3 is TGTGCCAGCAGTTTGATCCTGGGGGCTAACTATGGCTACACCTTC. The rearrangement joins TRBV28 to TRBJ1-2; possible D gene TRBD1, 5 bases. With 3 bases removed from V and 0 bases from J, the gap between germline ends came to 11 bases. This CDR3 region has 15 residues. CDR1 and CDR2 (germline): MDHEN, SYDVKM.

V usage is TRBV7-9 and J usage is TRBJ2-1; 10 bases map to TRBD2. This CDR3 has 16 residues. Germline loops: CDR1 SEHNR, CDR2 FQNEAQ (reference sequence). V was clipped by 5 bases and J by 5 bases; unmatched bases: 9. CDR3 amino acids: CASSPESGRAHNEQFF. The CDR3 nucleotides read TGTGCCAGCAGCCCTGAGAGCGGGAGGGCCCACAATGAGCAGTTCTTC.

This clone was found once. The rearrangement links TRBV18 to TRBJ2-7; D is uncertain. Germline CDR1 reads KGHSH; CDR2 reads LQKENI. The CDR3 runs to 13 residues. V was trimmed by 2 bases and J by 2 bases, leaving 7 bases between them. In nucleotides, the CDR3 is TGTGCCAGCTCACCAACTCCTACCTACGAGCAGTACTTC. Residues: CASSPTPTYEQYF.

This chain connects TRBV6-4 to TRBJ2-3; weak D call: TRBD1 (5 bases). The V gene's germline CDR1 is MRHNA and CDR2 SNTAGT. Deletions cut 6 bases from V and 1 base from J, with 17 bases between. The CDR3 consists of 16 residues. This CDR3 reads CASSPRGVGGTDTQYF. The CDR3 DNA follows: TGTGCCAGCAGCCCGCGTGGGGTAGGGGGCACAGATACGCAGTATTTT.

This chain uses TRBV5-5 with TRBJ2-7, with TRBD2 matching 9 bases. Trimming at V came to 10 bases and at J to 0 bases, leaving 23 bases not matched to a gene. This CDR3 spans 19 amino acids. Germline assignment: CDR1 SGHKS and CDR2 YYEKEE (reference sequence). The CDR3 region is CARIGQGLALLEISYEQYF. CDR3 nucleotide sequence: TGTGCCCGCATTGGCCAGGGACTAGCCCTGCTAGAGATCTCCTACGAGCAGTACTTC.

The CDR3 nucleotides are TGCGCCAGCAGCTTGGTTGAAGAGCTGCGCGAGCAGTACTTC. Encoded protein: CASSLVEELREQYF. This chain joins TRBV5-1 and TRBJ2-7; D is ambiguous. V dropped 0 bases and J dropped 6 bases, with 13 bases sitting between them. The CDR3 contains 14 residues. Germline CDR1 is SGHRS and CDR2 is YFSETQ.

The chain recombines TRBV6-5 with TRBJ1-1; weak D call: TRBD1 (6 bases). In germline, CDR1 is MNHEY, CDR2 SVGAGI. V dropped 8 bases and J dropped 0 bases, with 10 bases sitting between them. This CDR3 is built from 13 residues. The CDR3 DNA sequence: TGTGCCAGCCGACACAGGGTGAACACTGAAGCTTTCTTT. Translated, it gives CASRHRVNTEAFF.

This sequence joins TRBV14 and TRBJ2-1; 8 bases align to TRBD1. The CDR3 is 15 amino acids. J gave up 4 bases and V 8 bases, and 10 bases lay outside the gene matches. Germline-derived CDR1 and CDR2 are SGHDN and FVKESK. The CDR3 is CASGTQGARYNEQFF. CDR3 DNA sequence: TGTGCCAGCGGGACCCAGGGGGCGCGGTACAATGAGCAGTTCTTC.

The chain couples TRBV11-2 to TRBJ1-2; D is perhaps TRBD1 (5 bases). Per the germline V gene, CDR1 is SGHAT and CDR2 is FQNNGV. CDR3 length: 15 residues. Trimming left V 2 bases short and J 5 bases short, with 15 bases between. DNA for the CDR3: TGTGCCAGCAGCTTATCTCGGGGACCCTATTATGGCTACACCTTC. Its translation: CASSLSRGPYYGYTF.

V gene TRBV25-1 combines with J gene TRBJ2-1; 7 bases match TRBD1. CDR1 and CDR2 (germline): MGHDK, SYGVNS. CDR3 length: 15 amino acids. V dropped 5 bases and J dropped 4; count of bases not matched to a gene: 8. CDR3 bases: TGTGCCAGCAGTAGCCGGGACAGTGTTTACAATGAGCAGTTCTTC. Amino acid sequence: CASSSRDSVYNEQFF.

This clone was seen once. The gene calls are TRBV5-4 and TRBJ2-3, with TRBD2 matching 7 bases. CDR1 SGHNT and CDR2 YYREEE come from the germline V gene (reference sequence). Trimming at V came to 0 bases and at J to 4 bases, leaving 14 bases not matched to a gene. This CDR3 has 18 amino acids. The CDR3 sequence is CASSLGGLAVSSADTQYF. The CDR3 bases are TGTGCCAGCAGCTTGGGAGGTCTAGCGGTTAGCAGTGCAGATACGCAGTATTTT.

The V and J genes are TRBV19 and TRBJ1-5; a weak D match, TRBD1 (5 bases). In germline, CDR1 is LNHDA, CDR2 SQIVND (reference sequence). The CDR3 runs 14 residues. V was shortened by 5 bases and J by 3 bases, with 11 bases between the two germline ends. The DNA for the CDR3 is TGTGCCAGTAGTTGGCAGGGTGTCAATCAGCCCCAGCATTTT. Its protein product is CASSWQGVNQPQHF. Filled out from reference TRBV19 and TRBJ1-5, the complete variable domain reads DGGITQSPKYLFRKEGQNVTLSCEQNLNHDAMYWYRQDPGQGLRLIYYSQIVNDFQKGDIAEGYSVSREKKESFPLTVTSAQKNPTAFYLCASSWQGVNQPQHFGDGTRLSIL.

V is TRBV7-2 and J is TRBJ1-1; D possibly corresponds to TRBD1 (5 bases). V was trimmed by 5 bases and J by 5 bases, leaving 9 bases between them. There are 12 residues in the CDR3. In germline, CDR1 is SGHTA, CDR2 FQGNSA. CDR3 region: CASSQSGTEAFF. In DNA, the CDR3 is TGTGCCAGCAGCCAGTCAGGGACTGAAGCTTTCTTT. The entire variable domain, with the rest obtained from reference TRBV7-2 and TRBJ1-1, is as follows: GAGVSQSPSNKVTEKGKDVELRCDPISGHTALYWYRQSLGQGLEFLIYFQGNSAPDKSGLPSDRFSAERTGGSVSTLTIQRTQQEDSAVYLCASSQSGTEAFFGQGTRLTVV.

This chain links TRBV28 with TRBJ2-5, with D perhaps TRBD1 (5 bases). This CDR3 comprises 17 residues. Trimming removed 3 bases from V and 3 bases from J, with 20 bases in between. CDR1 MDHEN and CDR2 SYDVKM come from the germline V gene. The CDR3 DNA reads as TGTGCCAGCAGTTTCCCGTCAGGGTTAATTTGGGAAGAGACCCAGTACTTC. It specifies CASSFPSGLIWEETQYF.